This is a list of T cell receptor beta chains from one sample in a study of T cells in Graves' hyperthyroidism and ophthalmopathy. From the multiplex PCR reads, TCRdb called clonotypes with MiXCR, one entry per CDR3 protein. The table lists about 640,000 distinct CDR3 sequences, roughly 15% of them singletons. The sequencing input was blood. The source is a woman in her forties or fifties with Graves' ophthalmopathy. Both conserved end residues are part of each CDR3. D genes are given only for firm matches. Only some rows state a clone size, as once, few, many or a class for expanded clones.

TRBV28,TRBJ1-6,-,many,TGTGCCAGCCGTAAAACAGGGCGGAATAATTCACCCCTCCACTTT,CASRKTGRNNSPLHF
TRBV4-1,TRBJ1-1,-,-,TGCGCCAGCAGCCAAGAGTCGGAGAACACTGAAGCTTTCTTT,CASSQESENTEAFF
TRBV7-9,TRBJ2-5,TRBD2,few,TGTGCCAGCAGCTCACCGGGACTAATGCAAGAGACCCAGTACTTC,CASSSPGLMQETQYF
TRBV12-3/TRBV12-4,TRBJ1-1,TRBD1,many,TGTGCCAGCAGTTTAGCTCTGACAGGGGTCAACACTGAAGCTTTCTTT,CASSLALTGVNTEAFF
TRBV7-9,TRBJ2-1,TRBD2,few,TGTGCCAGCAGCCCAACCCACGGCGGGAGTTCCTACAATGAGCAGCTCTTC,CASSPTHGGSSYNEQLF
TRBV27,TRBJ2-1,-,many,TGTGCCAGCAGATCACCGGCCGATCGCAATGAGCAGTTCTTC,CASRSPADRNEQFF
TRBV7-9,TRBJ1-4,TRBD1,few,TGTGCCAGCAGCGCCGACAGGGGGCGGTTTAATGAAAAACTGTTTTTT,CASSADRGRFNEKLFF
TRBV19,TRBJ1-1,TRBD1,few,TGTGCCAGTAGACCCACGGACAGGGGATACACTGAAGCTTTCTTT,CASRPTDRGYTEAFF
TRBV7-3,TRBJ2-5,TRBD1,many,TGTGCCAGCAGTAGGACAGGGTCAAAAGAGACCCAGTACTTC,CASSRTGSKETQYF
TRBV3-1,TRBJ2-1,-,-,TGTGCCAGCACCGGCAGTGGCGCTGAGCAGTTCTTC,CASTGSGAEQFF